Here is one T cell receptor beta chain with its context. Germline values: CDR1 SGHAT, CDR2 FQNNGV. V was clipped by 3 bases and J by 8 bases, with 22 bases between them. The CDR3 is 16 residues long. How the authors handled the data: Scientists estimated how many nucleated cells there were by amplifying reference gene primers. The data were produced by immunoSEQ multiplex PCR, yet TCRdb's version contains in-frame clones alone and is incomplete. V, J and clone size derive from that table, while D and trimming were established from the DNA sequence. The sample has under 200,000 clones, around 82% seen once. This record comes from a study of blood T cell repertoires in COVID-19. The overall study: From the United States, Italy and Spain came samples of acute and convalescent COVID-19. T cells, B-cell-depleted T cells, or PBMCs supplied cDNA or gDNA.

The TCR originated in a woman of 80 years or more with acute or convalescent COVID-19. V and J are TRBV11-2 and TRBJ1-2, with D possibly matching TRBD1 (5 bases). Material: peripheral blood. For the CDR3, the DNA is TGTGCCAGCAGCTTCCTATCCGAGACAGCTTCTAAGGGCTACACCTTC. This codes for CASSFLSETASKGYTF.